The clone carrying this TCR beta chain is a singleton in its sample. These data originate in a study of preoperative IRX-2 immunotherapy in early breast cancer. The sample's treatment: preoperative locoregional IRX-2 cytokine immunotherapy. Samples came from a phase Ib trial of preoperative locoregional IRX-2 cytokine immunotherapy. The repertoire was sequenced with immunoSEQ multiplex PCR; TCRdb's copy has only in-frame clones and lacks some. Of about 43,000 clones detected, about 94% appear once; the ten largest clones hold roughly 1.5%. The sequence came from a human donor with breast cancer. Sequencing used tumor tissue, obtained after IRX-2 immunotherapy.

In nucleotides, the CDR3 is TGTGCCAGCAGCCCCGGGACGGTCTATGGCTACACCTTC. It yields the protein CASSPGTVYGYTF. The chain joins TRBV7-3 to TRBJ1-2, with D perhaps TRBD1 (5 bases). CDR1 is SGHTA and CDR2 is FQGTGA in the germline V gene. This CDR3 contains 13 residues. Deletions cut 5 bases from V and 4 bases from J, with 11 bases between.